This paragraph reports one TCR beta chain. No antigen is known for it. No quality values exist for individual bases; no much larger clone is one base distant. The immunoSEQ Assay, a bias-controlled multiplex PCR, was used to amplify TCRbeta CDR3 regions from genomic DNA. The published analysis was carried out like this. The number of nucleated cells in each sample was estimated from the amplification of reference gene primers within the assay. To quantify the absolute abundance of each unique TCRbeta CDR3 rearrangement, sequence reads were collapsed and filtered. For each sample, productive Simpson clonality was calculated as the square root of Simpson's diversity index over productive rearrangements. Entries here come from immuneACCESS through TCRdb and include only in-frame sequences with V and J called. Some clones fail to appear in such tables; in the studies checked, an unresolved V gene covers under half of the shortfall, and the cause of the remainder is unknown. V, J and clone size derive from that table, while D and trimming were established from the DNA sequence. For this sample there are hundreds of thousands of clones; roughly 84% appear just once. The top ten hold about 1.4% of the sample.

Spanning cysteine to phenylalanine, the CDR3 consists of 15 amino acids. The only DNA kept is the CDR3, 45 bases in frame from the first base. The germline V gene yields SGDLS for CDR1 and YYNGEE for CDR2. Relative to germline, V is missing 3 bases and J is missing 8 bases, with 8 bases of the junction outside any gene match. These data originate in a study of blood T cell repertoires in COVID-19 (TCRdb year 2020). Study-wide context: Samples covering the acute and convalescent phases of COVID-19 were provided by collaborators in the United States, Italy and Spain. Samples came from the ongoing ImmuneRACE study (first 160 participants) plus 1,254 subjects from 6 global collaborators. Where available, HLA class I and class II types were obtained from metadata supplied by the sample provider rather than from assay-based typing. Deeply sampled blood TCRbeta repertoires from subjects exposed to, actively infected with, or recovered from COVID-19 were included in the dataset. A freely available public database, intended as a resource for researchers studying the immune response to SARS-CoV-2, is where the repertoires were released. The material from the prospective study consisted of cDNA or gDNA derived from T cells, B-cell-depleted T cells, or PBMCs. Sample metadata almost always included a de-identified subject ID, COVID-19 status, age in years and sex.

Points the paper makes about the study in general: The quantity of clinical and demographic metadata differed by source and by participant and was supplied without curation.

Enrolling through a virtual design, the prospective study's participants ranged in age from roughly 18 to 89 years and lived across some 23 United States geographic areas. To assign participants to cohorts, the prospective study relied on clinical history that participants themselves reported in a screening survey and a study questionnaire. Exposed participants were defined as having been in contact with someone with a PCR-confirmed or clinician-diagnosed COVID-19 case within 2 weeks of study entry. Mobile phlebotomists in the prospective study collected whole blood, serum and a nasopharyngeal or oropharyngeal swab from every participant. Additional blood draws and questionnaires over an approximately 2-month period could optionally be provided by prospective study participants. Before DNA extraction, blood samples from the prospective study were shipped at room temperature or frozen.

This receptor chain uses TRBV9 and TRBJ2-1, and 10 bases in between align with TRBD2. The sequenced material came from PBMCs or T cells enriched from blood (not recorded which). This TCR came from a woman under 30 who had been exposed to COVID-19. The CDR3 region has the sequence CASSGAGGPVDEQFF. The nucleotide sequence reads as follows: TGTGCCAGCAGCGGAGCGGGGGGGCCCGTGGATGAGCAGTTCTTC.